Below are 9 T cell receptor beta chains sequenced from a single sample in a study of multiple sclerosis patients with progressive multifocal leukoencephalopathy. The assay was immunoSEQ multiplex PCR, and TCRdb's table has in-frame clones only and misses some. The sample lists 30,000 to 35,000 clones, more than 85% seen once, with around 3.1% in the top ten. Documented time point: time of PML onset. The sequences come from PBMCs, collected from a patient treated with natalizumab. These receptors all come from a human donor with progressive multifocal leukoencephalopathy.

The chain recombines TRBV6-4 with TRBJ2-1; 7 bases map to TRBD2. Trimming took 5 bases from V and 8 from J; bases not matched to a gene: 9. There are 14 residues in the CDR3. From germline, CDR1 is MRHNA and CDR2 SNTAGT. The CDR3 sequence is CASSTGLGVDEQFF. CDR3 DNA sequence: TGTGCCAGCAGTACCGGACTAGGGGTCGATGAGCAGTTCTTC.

The gene calls are TRBV9 and TRBJ2-2; 11 positions match TRBD2. The germline gives CDR1 SGDLS, CDR2 YYNGEE. CDR3 length: 15 amino acids. V shed 3 bases, J shed 4 bases, and the junction held 2 bases outside the gene matches. DNA of the CDR3: TGTGCCAGCAGCGCCACTAGCGGGAGCACCGGGGAGCTGTTTTTT. This codes for CASSATSGSTGELFF.

The chain joins TRBV28 to TRBJ1-1; 7 bases are a match to TRBD1. V shed 3 bases, J shed 6 bases, and the junction held 19 bases outside the gene matches. Germline V gene lookup returns CDR1 MDHEN and CDR2 SYDVKM. CDR3 size: 18 residues. The CDR3 sequence: CASSFMTLGGRRGAEAFF. Written as DNA, the CDR3 is TGTGCCAGCAGTTTTATGACGTTAGGGGGCAGGCGCGGGGCTGAAGCTTTCTTT. Variable domain in full (rest from reference TRBV28 and TRBJ1-1): DVKVTQSSRYLVKRTGEKVFLECVQDMDHENMFWYRQDPGLGLRLIYFSYDVKMKEKGDIPEGYSVSREKKERFSLILESASTNQTSMYLCASSFMTLGGRRGAEAFFGQGTRLTVV.

Regarding this clone: Distinct nucleotide sequences in the sample also encode this CDR3. The chain has TRBV9 and TRBJ1-2, with 8 bases fitting TRBD1. The CDR3 loop spans 14 amino acids. Germline loops: CDR1 SGDLS, CDR2 YYNGEE. Losses at the gene ends were 6 bases for V and 0 bases for J; bases not matched to a gene: 4. CDR3 protein: CASNQQGANYGYTF. DNA for the CDR3: TGTGCCAGCAACCAACAGGGGGCTAACTATGGCTACACCTTC.

This clone has a single count. The chain uses TRBV18 and TRBJ1-3, with D possibly TRBD1 on 5 matching bases. Germline CDR1 reads KGHSH; CDR2 reads LQKENI. There are 16 residues in the CDR3. V dropped 2 bases and J dropped 0 bases, with 11 bases sitting between them. The CDR3: CASSPGGILSGNTIYF. CDR3 nucleotides: TGTGCCAGCTCACCAGGGGGAATTCTCTCTGGAAACACCATATATTTT.

The chain uses TRBV5-1 and TRBJ2-4; possibly TRBD1 for D (6 bases). The CDR3 has 14 residues. Trimming removed 3 bases at V and 6 bases at J, with 13 bases between. The germline V gene encodes CDR1 SGHRS and CDR2 YFSETQ. The CDR3 nucleotides read TGCGCCAGCAGCTCGATACAGGGAACAAACATTCAGTACTTC. Its protein product is CASSSIQGTNIQYF.

This clone was picked up a small number of times. The CDR3 nucleotides read TGCGCCAGCAGCCAAGACCGAGGAGGTTCTAACAATGAGCAGTTCTTC. Amino acids: CASSQDRGGSNNEQFF. The chain couples TRBV4-3 to TRBJ2-1, with D perhaps TRBD2 (5 bases). The CDR3 runs 16 residues. Trimming pared 0 bases from V and 5 bases from J, leaving 14 bases between. Germline CDR1 is LGHNA and CDR2 is YSLEER.

The chain has TRBV2 and TRBJ2-2; 7 nucleotides line up with TRBD1. CDR1 is SNHLY, CDR2 FYNNEI, per germline. The CDR3 runs to 16 residues. V shed 7 bases and J 4 bases; nucleotides not matched to a gene: 12. In nucleotides, the CDR3 is TGTGCCAGCACCCTGAAATCGGGACAGAGCACCGGGGAGCTGTTTTTT. Amino acids: CASTLKSGQSTGELFF.

This clone was seen only once. The rearrangement joins TRBV28 to TRBJ1-1; D ambiguous. V lost 3 bases, J lost 7 bases, and 9 bases lay in between. The CDR3 consists of 12 residues. Per germline, CDR1 MDHEN and CDR2 SYDVKM. CDR3 protein: CASSFTRHEAFF. Written as DNA, the CDR3 is TGTGCCAGCAGTTTCACCCGACATGAAGCTTTCTTT.